Listed below are T cell receptor beta chains from one sample, sequenced in a study of blood T cell repertoires in COVID-19. The protocol was immunoSEQ multiplex PCR, while the TCRdb copy is restricted to in-frame clones and leaves out a portion. The sample includes some 200,000 clones, about 89% of them seen just once. What was sequenced was peripheral blood. These receptors were taken from a man between 65 and 85 years old with acute or convalescent COVID-19. Each CDR3 is given with its conserved first and last residue.

j_call v_call cdr3_aa
TRBJ1-1 TRBV2 CASSEPGEAFF
TRBJ2-7 TRBV5-1 CASGPSGRRGLYEQYF
TRBJ2-7 TRBV10-1 CASSLAGGPYEQYF
TRBJ2-3 TRBV5-1 CASSLPPTRPTTDTQYF
TRBJ1-4 TRBV18 CASSLNTVPNEKLFF
TRBJ2-2 TRBV5-8 CASSLTPNTGELFF
TRBJ1-5 TRBV7-9 CASSWADQPQHF
TRBJ2-5 TRBV7-9 CASLGAGGKTQYF
TRBJ2-2 TRBV5-1 CASSPLGQGAGAGELFF
TRBJ2-1 TRBV4-1 CASSQSGTSVYNEQFF
TRBJ2-6 TRBV7-3 CASSLHDRVSGANVLTF
TRBJ2-3 TRBV24-1 CATSDAKRGTDTQYF
TRBJ1-4 TRBV30 CAWGGGGADEKLFF